These 6 T cell receptor beta chains originate from one sample sequenced in a study of T cells after yellow fever vaccination. TCRdb fed the 5' RACE reads into MiXCR, producing one record per CDR3 protein. The table records 250,000 or so distinct CDR3 sequences, roughly 3.7% of them present only once. Sequencing used PBMCs, obtained 15 days after the yellow fever booster vaccination. The receptors derive from a man aged 18-30 years who received the YFV17D yellow fever vaccine.

Turning to this clonotype: A read error may be the cause here, since a much bigger clone is one base away. The chain links TRBV5-1 to TRBJ2-3; 12 nucleotides match TRBD2. Per the germline V gene, CDR1 is SGHRS and CDR2 is YFSETQ. CDR3 length: 17 amino acids. V gave up 4 bases and J gave up 5 bases; unmatched junction bases: 11. CDR3 bases: TGCGCCAGCAGCGGAGGGACTAGCGGGTGGGCTCGAGATACGCAGTATTTT. Its translation is CASSGGTSGWARDTQYF.

This clonotype has more than one count but fewer than ten. The chain joins TRBV4-1 to TRBJ1-6; no clear D gene. The germline V gene has CDR1 MGHRA and CDR2 YSYEKL. The CDR3 has 19 residues. The ends were cut back, 2 bases at V and 5 bases at J, with 22 bases in the middle. The CDR3 DNA reads as TGCGCCAGCAGCCAACCCCTCGGGGAGGCCGATGTTAATAATTCACCCCTCCACTTT. Protein: CASSQPLGEADVNNSPLHF.

This clonotype came up many times. DNA for the CDR3: TGCAGCGGGGCGAGGATGAACACTGAAGCTTTCTTT. Translation gives CSGARMNTEAFF. This chain uses TRBV29-1 with TRBJ1-1; D is uncertain. V was trimmed by 7 bases and J by 0 bases, leaving 9 bases between them. Germline CDR1 and CDR2: SQVTM and ANQGSEA. This CDR3 is built from 12 residues. Combining the CDR3 with reference TRBV29-1 and TRBJ1-1 gives the whole variable domain SAVISQKPSRDICQRGTSLTIQCQVDSQVTMMFWYRQQPGQSLTLIATANQGSEATYESGFVIDKFPISRPNLTFSTLTVSNMSPEDSSIYLCSGARMNTEAFFGQGTRLTVV.

This clonotype was seen at least ten times. The J gene is TRBJ2-1, the V gene TRBV6-2 or TRBV6-3; D remains unclear. The CDR3 length is 13 residues. Between the trimmed V and J ends, which lost 7 bases and 6 bases, there was a span of 13 bases. Germline V gene lookup returns CDR1 MNHEY and CDR2 SVGEGT. The CDR3 here is CASTMRNSNEQFF. The CDR3 DNA follows: TGTGCCAGCACGATGCGTAATAGCAATGAGCAGTTCTTC.

This clonotype was seen repeatedly, ten times or more. The rearrangement uses TRBV7-2 and TRBJ2-2; TRBD2 matches at 7 bases. V dropped 5 bases and J dropped 1; count of bases not matched to a gene: 4. The germline gives CDR1 SGHTA, CDR2 FQGNSA. CDR3 length equals 15 residues. The CDR3 nucleotides read TGTGCCAGCAGCCCCGGGACTATGAACACCGGGGAGCTGTTTTTT. Amino acids: CASSPGTMNTGELFF.

This clonotype was picked up many times. This chain joins TRBV20-1 and TRBJ2-1, with D tentatively TRBD1 (6 bases). This CDR3 region has 13 residues. The V gene lost 6 bases and the J gene lost 8 bases, with 17 bases spanning the gap. Germline CDR1 and CDR2: DFQATT and SNEGSKA (reference sequence). The CDR3 bases are TGCAGTGCACCTCAGGACAGTCGGCATGAGCAGTTCTTC. Amino acid sequence: CSAPQDSRHEQFF.